A single sample is the source of the 3 T cell receptor beta chains below, sequenced in a study of cytomegalovirus exposure and HLA in healthy donors. PCR involved 60 Vbeta and 13 Jbeta primers. Some clones are missing from TCRdb's copy, which holds only in-frame ones; the method was immunoSEQ multiplex PCR. This table has 120,000 or so clones, 75% to 85% appearing once. Sequencing used PBMCs. The receptors were gathered from a woman in her forties or fifties in good health and CMV-seropositive.

V is TRBV7-2 and J is TRBJ2-7; unclear D gene. V was cut by 1 base and J by 2 bases, with 9 bases left in between. The length of the CDR3 is 14 residues. Germline V gives CDR1 SGHTA, CDR2 FQGNSA. The CDR3 DNA is TGTGCCAGCAGCTTAGTCAGTCAGGCCTACGAGCAGTACTTC. Amino acid sequence: CASSLVSQAYEQYF.

The gene calls are TRBV5-8 and TRBJ1-2, with TRBD1 matching over 7 bases. The V gene's germline CDR1 is SGHTS and CDR2 YDEGEE. V lost 6 bases, J lost 1 base, and 6 bases stayed unmatched. The CDR3 loop spans 14 amino acids. CDR3 bases: TGTGCCAGCACCACGGACAGGTTTAACTATGGCTACACCTTC. Residues: CASTTDRFNYGYTF.

The rearrangement links TRBV7-2 to TRBJ1-1, with 8 bases aligning to TRBD1. V dropped 0 bases and J dropped 4; count of bases not matched to a gene: 4. The germline V gene has CDR1 SGHTA and CDR2 FQGNSA. The CDR3 contains 15 residues. The CDR3 reads CASSLATGVVTEAFF. In DNA form, the CDR3 reads TGTGCCAGCAGCTTAGCGACAGGGGTGGTCACTGAAGCTTTCTTT.